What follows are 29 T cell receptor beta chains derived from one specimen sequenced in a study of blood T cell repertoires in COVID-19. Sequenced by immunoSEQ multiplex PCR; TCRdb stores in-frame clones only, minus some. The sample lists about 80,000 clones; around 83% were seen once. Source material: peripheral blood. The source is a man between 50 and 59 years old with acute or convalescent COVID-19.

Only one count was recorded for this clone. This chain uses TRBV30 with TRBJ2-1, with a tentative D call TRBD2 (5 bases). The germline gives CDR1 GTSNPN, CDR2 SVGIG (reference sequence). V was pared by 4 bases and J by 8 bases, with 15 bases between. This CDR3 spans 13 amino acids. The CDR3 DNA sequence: TGTGCCTGGACAGCGGCCATGAGAGATGAGCAGTTCTTC. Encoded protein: CAWTAAMRDEQFF.

CDR3 in amino acids: CASSLPRGAPFHEQYF. CDR3 bases: TGTGCCAGCAGTTTACCGCGGGGGGCTCCCTTTCACGAGCAGTACTTC. V usage is TRBV28 and J usage is TRBJ2-7, with 8 bases matching TRBD2. Losses at the gene ends were 2 bases for V and 5 bases for J; bases not matched to a gene: 11. The CDR3 loop spans 16 amino acids. In germline, CDR1 is MDHEN, CDR2 SYDVKM.

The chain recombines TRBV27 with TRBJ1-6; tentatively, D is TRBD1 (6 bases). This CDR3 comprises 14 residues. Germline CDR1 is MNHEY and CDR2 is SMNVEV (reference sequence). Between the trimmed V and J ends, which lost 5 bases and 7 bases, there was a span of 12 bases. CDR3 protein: CASSADSLNSPLHF. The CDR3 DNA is TGTGCCAGCAGTGCGGACAGTTTGAATTCACCCCTCCACTTT.

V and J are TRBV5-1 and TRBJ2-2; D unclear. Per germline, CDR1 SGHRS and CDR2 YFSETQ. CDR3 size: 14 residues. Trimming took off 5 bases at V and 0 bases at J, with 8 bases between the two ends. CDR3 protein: CASRGVTNTGELFF. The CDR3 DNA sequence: TGCGCCAGCAGAGGAGTAACGAACACCGGGGAGCTGTTTTTT.

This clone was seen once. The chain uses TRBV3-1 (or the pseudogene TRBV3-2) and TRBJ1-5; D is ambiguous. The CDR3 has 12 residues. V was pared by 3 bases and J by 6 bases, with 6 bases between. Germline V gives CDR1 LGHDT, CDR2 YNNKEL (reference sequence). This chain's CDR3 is CASSQYGQPQHF. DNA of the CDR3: TGTGCCAGCAGCCAGTACGGTCAGCCCCAGCATTTT.

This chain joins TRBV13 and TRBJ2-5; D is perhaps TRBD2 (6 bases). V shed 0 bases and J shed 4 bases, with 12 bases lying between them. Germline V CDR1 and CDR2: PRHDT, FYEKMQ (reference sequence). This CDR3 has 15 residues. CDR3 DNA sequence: TGTGCCAGCAGCTTAGGCGGGGCCGGGGGAGAGACCCAGTACTTC. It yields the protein CASSLGGAGGETQYF.

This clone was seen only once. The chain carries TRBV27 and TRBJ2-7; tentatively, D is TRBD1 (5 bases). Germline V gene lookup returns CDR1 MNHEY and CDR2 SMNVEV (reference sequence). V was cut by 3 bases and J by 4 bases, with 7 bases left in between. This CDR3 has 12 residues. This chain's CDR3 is CASSFQGYEQYF. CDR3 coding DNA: TGTGCCAGCAGTTTTCAGGGATACGAGCAGTACTTC.

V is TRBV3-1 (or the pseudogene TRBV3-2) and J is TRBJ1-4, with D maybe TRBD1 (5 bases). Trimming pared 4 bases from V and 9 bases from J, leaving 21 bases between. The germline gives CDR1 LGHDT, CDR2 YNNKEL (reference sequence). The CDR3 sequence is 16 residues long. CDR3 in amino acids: CASSPRAGDRGKKLFF. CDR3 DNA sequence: TGTGCCAGCAGCCCCCGAGCGGGCGACCGGGGGAAAAAACTGTTTTTT.

The CDR3 is CASSEGPYSNQPQHF. The CDR3 bases are TGTGCCAGCAGTGAGGGGCCGTATAGCAATCAGCCCCAGCATTTT. The V gene is TRBV2, the J gene TRBJ1-5; a possible D gene is TRBD1 (5 bases). Germline CDR1 is SNHLY and CDR2 is FYNNEI. CDR3 size: 15 residues. Trimming removed 3 bases at V and 0 bases at J, with 9 bases between. The whole variable domain, filled in from reference TRBV2 and TRBJ1-5, reads EPEVTQTPSHQVTQMGQEVILRCVPISNHLYFYWYRQILGQKVEFLVSFYNNEISEKSEIFDDQFSVERPDGSNFTLKIRSTKLEDSAMYFCASSEGPYSNQPQHFGDGTRLSIL.

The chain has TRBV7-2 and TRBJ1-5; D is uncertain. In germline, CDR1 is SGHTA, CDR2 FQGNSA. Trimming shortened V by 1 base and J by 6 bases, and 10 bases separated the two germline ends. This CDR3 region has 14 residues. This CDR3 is CASSLGEGGQPQHF. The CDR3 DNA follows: TGTGCCAGCAGCTTAGGAGAGGGTGGTCAGCCCCAGCATTTT.

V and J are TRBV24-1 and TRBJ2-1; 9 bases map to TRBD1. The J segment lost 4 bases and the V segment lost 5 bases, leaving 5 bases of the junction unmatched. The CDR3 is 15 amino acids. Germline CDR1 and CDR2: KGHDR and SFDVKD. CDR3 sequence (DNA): TGTGCCACCAGTGCCTGGGACAGGGCATACAATGAGCAGTTCTTC. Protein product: CATSAWDRAYNEQFF.

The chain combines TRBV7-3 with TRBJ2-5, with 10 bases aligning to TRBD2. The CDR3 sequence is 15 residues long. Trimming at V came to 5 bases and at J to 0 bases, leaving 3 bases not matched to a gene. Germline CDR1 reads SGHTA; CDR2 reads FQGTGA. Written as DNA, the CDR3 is TGTGCCAGCAGCAGGACTAGCGGTAACCAAGAGACCCAGTACTTC. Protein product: CASSRTSGNQETQYF.

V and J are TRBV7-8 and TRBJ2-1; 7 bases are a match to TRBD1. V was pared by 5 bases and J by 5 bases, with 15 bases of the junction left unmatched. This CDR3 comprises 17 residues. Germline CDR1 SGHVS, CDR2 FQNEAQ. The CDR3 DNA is TGTGCCAGCAGCCCATTGCTGGGGACAGAGATAAACAATGAGCAGTTCTTC. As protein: CASSPLLGTEINNEQFF.

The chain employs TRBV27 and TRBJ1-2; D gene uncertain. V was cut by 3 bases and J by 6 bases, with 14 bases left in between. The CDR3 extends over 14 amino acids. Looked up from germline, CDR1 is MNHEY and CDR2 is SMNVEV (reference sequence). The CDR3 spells CASSLNSGPHGYTF. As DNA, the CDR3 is TGTGCCAGCAGTTTGAATTCTGGGCCTCATGGCTACACCTTC.

The CDR3 reads CASSLRSLGAIHF. The CDR3 DNA follows: TGTGCCAGCAGTTTACGAAGCCTGGGAGCCATTCATTTT. V and J are TRBV28 and TRBJ1-5; D not certain. The germline V gene encodes CDR1 MDHEN and CDR2 SYDVKM. V was trimmed by 2 bases and J by 16 bases, leaving 18 bases between them. There are 13 residues in the CDR3.

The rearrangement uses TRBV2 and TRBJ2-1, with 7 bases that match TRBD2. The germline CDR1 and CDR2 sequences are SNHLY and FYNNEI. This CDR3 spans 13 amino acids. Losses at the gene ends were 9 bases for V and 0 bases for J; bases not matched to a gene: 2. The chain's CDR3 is CASLAASYNEQFF. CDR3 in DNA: TGTGCCAGTCTAGCGGCCTCCTACAATGAGCAGTTCTTC.

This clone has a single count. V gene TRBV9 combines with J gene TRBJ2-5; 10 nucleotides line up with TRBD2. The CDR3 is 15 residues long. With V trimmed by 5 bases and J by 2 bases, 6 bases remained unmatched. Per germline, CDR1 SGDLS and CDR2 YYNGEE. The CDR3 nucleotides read TGTGCCAGCAGTGGACTAGCGGAGGTACAAGAGACCCAGTACTTC. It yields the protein CASSGLAEVQETQYF.

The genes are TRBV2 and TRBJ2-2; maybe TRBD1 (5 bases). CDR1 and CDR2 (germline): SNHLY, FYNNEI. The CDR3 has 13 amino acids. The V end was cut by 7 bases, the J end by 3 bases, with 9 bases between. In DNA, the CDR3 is TGTGCCAGCAATATCAGGGACACCGGGGAGCTGTTTTTT. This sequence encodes CASNIRDTGELFF.

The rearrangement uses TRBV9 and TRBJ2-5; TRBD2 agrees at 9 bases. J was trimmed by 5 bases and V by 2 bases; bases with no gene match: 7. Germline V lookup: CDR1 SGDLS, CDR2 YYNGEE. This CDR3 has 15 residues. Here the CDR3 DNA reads TGTGCCAGCAGCGTTGGCGGGGGGGCCGGGGAGACCCAGTACTTC. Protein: CASSVGGGAGETQYF.

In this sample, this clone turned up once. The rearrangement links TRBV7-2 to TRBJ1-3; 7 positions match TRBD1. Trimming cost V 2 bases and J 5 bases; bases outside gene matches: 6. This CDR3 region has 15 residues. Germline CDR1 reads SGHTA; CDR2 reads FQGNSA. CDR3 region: CASSLLTGQRNTIYF. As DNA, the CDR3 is TGTGCCAGCAGCTTATTAACGGGACAGCGAAACACCATATATTTT.

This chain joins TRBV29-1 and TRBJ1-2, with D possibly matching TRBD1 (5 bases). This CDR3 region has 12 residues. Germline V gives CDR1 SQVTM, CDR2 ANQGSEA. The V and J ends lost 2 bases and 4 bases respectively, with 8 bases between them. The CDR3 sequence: CSVERQGYGYTF. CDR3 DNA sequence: TGCAGCGTTGAACGGCAGGGCTATGGCTACACCTTC.

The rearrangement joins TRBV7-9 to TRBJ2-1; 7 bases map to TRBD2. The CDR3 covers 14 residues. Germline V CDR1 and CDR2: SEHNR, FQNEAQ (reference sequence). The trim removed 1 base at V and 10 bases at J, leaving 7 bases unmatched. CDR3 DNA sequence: TGTGCCAGCAGCTTAGGGGGAGGGGAGGGCGAGCAGTTCTTC. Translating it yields CASSLGGGEGEQFF.

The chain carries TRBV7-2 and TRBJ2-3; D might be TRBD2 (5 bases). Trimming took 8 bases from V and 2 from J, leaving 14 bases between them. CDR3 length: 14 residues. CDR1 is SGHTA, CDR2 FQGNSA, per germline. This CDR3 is CASEESGPTDTQYF. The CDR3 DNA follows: TGTGCCAGCGAGGAGAGCGGACCCACAGATACGCAGTATTTT.

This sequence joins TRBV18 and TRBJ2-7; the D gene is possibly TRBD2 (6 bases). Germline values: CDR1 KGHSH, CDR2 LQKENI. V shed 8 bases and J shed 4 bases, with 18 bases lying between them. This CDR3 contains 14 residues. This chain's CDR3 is CASATGTFLYEQYF. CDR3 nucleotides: TGTGCCAGCGCGACCGGGACTTTTCTTTACGAGCAGTACTTC.

The CDR3 loop reads CASSTRGPLIYEQYF. The CDR3 nucleotides are TGTGCCAGCAGTACCAGGGGGCCTTTGATCTACGAGCAGTACTTC. The genes are TRBV6-6 and TRBJ2-7; 8 nucleotides align to TRBD1. The germline gives CDR1 MNHNY, CDR2 SVGAGI (reference sequence). The length of the CDR3 is 15 residues. The V gene end was trimmed by 5 bases and the J gene end by 3 bases; junction bases not matched to a gene: 9.

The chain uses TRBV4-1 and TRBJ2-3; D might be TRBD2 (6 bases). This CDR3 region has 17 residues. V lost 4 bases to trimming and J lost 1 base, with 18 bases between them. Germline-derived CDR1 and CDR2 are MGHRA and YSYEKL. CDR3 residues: CASSPKLSRGRTDTQYF. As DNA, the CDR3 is TGCGCCAGCAGCCCCAAATTATCGCGGGGACGCACAGATACGCAGTATTTT.

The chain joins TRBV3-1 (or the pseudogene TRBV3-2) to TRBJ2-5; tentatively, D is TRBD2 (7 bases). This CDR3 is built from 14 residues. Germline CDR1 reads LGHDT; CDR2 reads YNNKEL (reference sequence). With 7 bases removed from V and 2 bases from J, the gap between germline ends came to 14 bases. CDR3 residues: CASIRGAIQETQYF. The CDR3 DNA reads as TGTGCCAGCATACGGGGGGCGATTCAAGAGACCCAGTACTTC.

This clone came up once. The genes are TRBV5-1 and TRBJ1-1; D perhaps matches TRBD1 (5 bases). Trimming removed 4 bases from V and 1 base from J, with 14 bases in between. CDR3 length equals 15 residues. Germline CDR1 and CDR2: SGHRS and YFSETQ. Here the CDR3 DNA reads TGCGCCAGCAGCCCATGGGGGGGAGAGAACACTGAAGCTTTCTTT. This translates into CASSPWGGENTEAFF.

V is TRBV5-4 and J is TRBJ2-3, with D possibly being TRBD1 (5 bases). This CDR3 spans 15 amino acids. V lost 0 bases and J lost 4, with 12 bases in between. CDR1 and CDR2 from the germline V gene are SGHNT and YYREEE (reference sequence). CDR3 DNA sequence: TGTGCCAGCAGCTTGGTTATGGGGCAGGCAGATACGCAGTATTTT. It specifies CASSLVMGQADTQYF.